This T cell receptor (beta chain) was recovered during a study of cytomegalovirus exposure and HLA in healthy donors (TCRdb year 2017). Regarding the research as a whole: An earlier analysis of approximately 590 of the donors reported more than 250 Gb of sequence data and approximately 110 million unique TCR beta sequences from about 200 million T cells. An early release that covered several hundred HLA-typed donors contained approximately 300 gigabases of sequencing data and 70 million to 100 million unique TCR sequences. The genetic ancestry cluster associated with self-reported Caucasian donors included over 65% of the roughly 360 genotyped donors. The aim of the study was to test whether cataloging public T cell receptors could identify signatures of past pathogen exposure. The study profiled the T cell repertoires of more than 500 subjects by immunosequencing and related them to cytomegalovirus serostatus. Along with the roughly 670-subject first cohort, a separate validation cohort of over a hundred different subjects was used. High-throughput TCR immunosequencing, statistical association of individual TCRs with disease status, and machine learning were combined to predict cytomegalovirus infection status. A later analysis re-analyzed previously published TCR beta repertoires from 600 to 850 donors and added high-resolution HLA genotyping to study TCR occurrence patterns. In the later analysis, no new phenotypic data were used to find candidate immune exposures; instead, reliance was placed on TCR beta sequences and their occurrence across donors. In an earlier analysis of 587 of the donors, high-throughput TCR beta sequencing was used to judge whether each TCR beta V gene segment behaved as functional or pseudogenic. Alongside the repertoire data, information on donor age, sex, ethnicity and CMV serostatus was compiled. A later genetic analysis used genome-wide SNP genotypes for about 60% of the 666 donors, treating that subset as a discovery cohort. All discovery cohort repertoires had been generated using a single sequencing platform. Class I and class II HLA loci were covered by the typing at four-digit resolution. Typing coverage varied by locus: about 620-640 donors for A, B, C, DRB1 and DQB1; more than 500 for DQA1; nearly 610 for DPA1; under 490 for DPB1. Roughly five DR-DQ haplotypes were treated as single units for association and clustering because of strong linkage in the cohort. Among under 450 genotyped donors of the cohort, an average of around 240,000 unique TCR beta nucleotide sequences were sequenced per donor, about a sixth of them non-productive.

This clone appeared a few times. Its antigen is not yet known. Qualities for individual bases were not recorded, and no much larger clone is one base off. V is reduced by 4 bases and J by 6 bases, leaving a spacing of 13 bases between them. CDR1 and CDR2, per the germline V gene, are LGHNA and YSLEER. Reading from cysteine to phenylalanine, the CDR3 counts 14 amino acids. CDR3 DNA is the only sequence kept; it has 42 bases, read in frame from the first base. The library was produced with the immunoSEQ multiplex PCR assay. For the multiplex PCR, a mixture combining 60 forward primers for TCR Vbeta segments and 13 reverse primers for TCR Jbeta segments was used. Amplification of the CDR3 region of rearranged TCR beta genes was performed with a multiplex PCR assay on genomic DNA. Amplified TCR beta libraries were sequenced as 87-base-pair reads on the Illumina HiSeq System. Per the source publication's procedure: Across the roughly 700 repertoires, a later analysis counted approximately 75 million unique TCR beta chains, around 10 million of which were shared by at least two donors. To remove PCR and sequencing errors, raw reads were error-corrected and collapsed into unique sequences using a nearest-neighbor algorithm that merged closely related sequences. CDR3 sequences were aligned to IMGT reference sequences to assign V, D and J gene segments. For a sequence to be retained, at least a six-nucleotide match to both a V gene segment and a J gene segment was required. Rearrangements were classified as productive when the CDR3 lacked stop codons and remained in frame with V and J, and all other rearrangements were classified as non-productive. CDR3 was defined by IMGT convention, running from the second conserved V-encoded cysteine to the conserved J-encoded phenylalanine. In an earlier analysis of more than 550 of the donors, sequences lacking an unambiguous match to a single V gene segment were excluded. An earlier analysis of 450 to 650 of the donors called V segments functional above 56.7% productive rearrangements and segregating when the between-donor standard deviation exceeded 5%. To diagnose cytomegalovirus status from the catalog of TCR beta chain sequences, a statistical classification framework was built. In a later analysis, TCR nucleotide sequences were compared against IMGT/GENE-DB human TR gene sequences so that V and J genes could be assigned. Using the TCRdist pipeline, a later analysis assigned CDR3 sequences along with most-parsimonious VDJ recombination scenarios. In a later analysis, each TCR beta chain was defined by its CDR3 amino acid sequence together with its V-gene family, and reads lacking a unique V-gene family were excluded. A later analysis removed over 500 highly shared, low-generation-probability nucleotide sequences to deal with suspected cross-contamination and a sequencing artifact. In a later analysis, a clonal expansion index was calculated for each public chain from normalized within-repertoire ranks of inferred template counts. In a later analysis, generation probabilities were computed using a VDJ recombination model fitted to out-of-frame rearrangements, and the results were checked against IGoR. A later analysis scored TCR-TCR, TCR-HLA and TCR-CMV co-occurrence with hypergeometric tests, applying a repertoire-size bias correction to TCR pairs. To estimate false discovery rates, a later analysis permuted the HLA or CMV assignments 20 times. A later analysis grouped co-occurring TCRs with DBSCAN, adding TCRdist sequence similarity when clustering within HLA-allele-positive subsets. For co-occurrence clustering, repertoires with fewer than 30,000 or more than 120,000 public chains were excluded, along with five repertoires with anomalous nucleotide sharing. Sourced from immuneACCESS, this table was stored by TCRdb with only in-frame sequences that have V and J called. A share of the clones is absent; for the studies checked, an unresolved V gene accounts for under half, and the remainder has no known explanation. The V and J calls and clone size were taken over from that table, and D and trimming were inferred from the DNA. The sample contains under 150,000 clones, more than 75% of them found a single time. The ten largest clonotypes hold 3% to 3.5% of the sample.

The cohort was made up of about 610 healthy bone marrow donors. At the time of sampling, all cohort members were nominally healthy, though unrecorded immune exposures were likely present. The donor was CMV seronegative and was included in the group of around 320 seronegative cohort members. Each donor provided a peripheral blood sample, and peripheral blood mononuclear cells were used for TCR beta sequencing. Genomic DNA was extracted from the blood cell samples with the Qiagen DNeasy Blood Extraction Kit. Results and caveats for the whole study, not just this receptor: Correlated functional status among segregating V segments might reflect linkage disequilibrium, but an unknown experimental factor could not be ruled out. Strong co-occurrence of HLA alleles, especially DR and DQ, made assigning TCR associations to individual alleles difficult. Most TCR sequences were observed very rarely across donors, whereas some public TCRs were present in many individuals. Roughly uniform sequencing depth across donors was assumed in presence/absence analyses, although this assumption may not hold. In a later analysis, HLA-associated TCR beta chains showed more clonal expansion and lower generation probabilities than non-associated chains that were equally common. A further reported finding was that TCR beta sequences accurately predicted the HLA-A and HLA-B alleles for most subjects in the first cohort. A group of highly shared sequence variants was considered likely to be a technical artifact of the sequencing pipeline. The cohort was sequenced for TCR beta chains only, and without alpha or paired-chain data the features that could be detected were limited. In a later analysis, the rate of TCR association differed among HLA loci, with DRB1 alleles having the most associated TCRs and HLA-C alleles having the fewest. An association between a missense DCLRE1C variant and V-gene and J-gene trimming of TCR beta chains was found in a later genetic analysis and replicated in an independent cohort. The earlier analysis of almost 600 of the donors excluded roughly 17 rarely observed V segments, including chromosome 9 orphons, because counts were too low. According to a later analysis, most CMV-associated TCR beta chains appeared to be HLA-restricted, and the HLA associations seemed to be driven largely by CMV exposure. The study gave a list of about 170 TCR beta chains associated with cytomegalovirus. In vitro tests confirmed that a few of the cytomegalovirus-associated TCR beta chains recognize cytomegalovirus antigens. In both the original and validation cohorts, the classifier was reported to diagnose cytomegalovirus status with high specificity and sensitivity. Because HLA typing was missing for some donors at each locus, association tests included only the typed subset. At a false discovery rate of 0.05, a later analysis linked 16,951 TCR beta sequences to specific HLA alleles. According to the authors, the approach could potentially be generalized to other disease states and immunological phenotypes. A later genetic analysis reported fewer N-insertions in productive TCRs among donors in an Asian-associated ancestry cluster than the roughly 620-donor mean. Some IMGT-functional V segments, including TRBV6-2 and TRBV6-3, could not be distinguished by the 87-base-pair reads and were therefore excluded. Broadly in line with IMGT annotations, most TCR beta V segments showed up in productive rearrangements about 87% or about 30% of the time in an earlier analysis of 450 to 750 of the donors. The only immune exposure information available for the cohort was CMV serostatus. Several of the top co-occurrence clusters appeared to be linked to parvovirus B19, influenza, CMV and Epstein-Barr virus, according to a later analysis.

The sample consisted of PBMCs. The clonotype was recovered from a female donor in good health and CMV-seronegative. Recombination joined TRBV4-3 with TRBJ2-1, with a weak D call of TRBD1 (6 bases match). Here is the DNA: TGCGCCAGCAGCCCCGGGACAACCGCCAATGAGCAGTTCTTC. The resulting protein is CASSPGTTANEQFF.